These 17 T cell receptor beta chains came from one sample sequenced in a study of T cells after yellow fever vaccination. In TCRdb, the 5' RACE reads were re-called with MiXCR into one record per CDR3 protein. This sample has roughly 300,000 distinct CDR3 sequences, with around 7% found just once. Sequences were derived from PBMCs, sampled around 45 days after the first yellow fever vaccination. These receptors were obtained from a man aged 18 to 29 who received the YFV17D yellow fever vaccine.

This chain uses TRBV5-1 with TRBJ1-4; D is possibly TRBD1 (5 bases). Germline CDR1 reads SGHRS; CDR2 reads YFSETQ. Trimming took 0 bases from V and 7 from J, leaving 13 bases between them. The CDR3 extends over 15 amino acids. This CDR3 is CASSLGGEPGEKLFF. The CDR3 bases are TGCGCCAGCAGCTTGGGAGGGGAACCCGGTGAAAAACTGTTTTTT.

The chain uses TRBV5-6 and TRBJ2-1; the match to TRBD2 covers 8 bases. The CDR3 is 16 residues long. V lost 2 bases and J lost 4; bases outside the gene matches: 8. Looked up from germline, CDR1 is SGHDT and CDR2 is YYEEEE. CDR3 in amino acids: CASSFLSSGHYNEQFF. The CDR3 region has the DNA TGTGCCAGCAGCTTCCTATCTAGCGGGCATTACAATGAGCAGTTCTTC.

The CDR3 region has the DNA TGTGCCAGCAGCTCCCCTAGGATGAACACCGGGGAGCTGTTTTTT. Protein product: CASSSPRMNTGELFF. The chain links TRBV7-3 to TRBJ2-2; no clear D gene. The ends were cut back, 4 bases at V and 1 base at J, with 10 bases in the middle. There are 15 residues in the CDR3. In germline, CDR1 is SGHTA, CDR2 FQGTGA.

This clonotype was counted ten times or more. V and J are TRBV7-8 and TRBJ1-5, with unresolved D. V lost 5 bases and J 4 bases, leaving 12 bases between the germline ends. The CDR3 runs 14 residues. Germline V gives CDR1 SGHVS, CDR2 FQNEAQ. The CDR3 region is CASSTRASNQPQHF. The CDR3 region has the DNA TGTGCCAGCAGCACCCGGGCCTCTAATCAGCCCCAGCATTTT.

This clonotype was recorded at least ten times. Written as DNA, the CDR3 is TGCGCCAGCAGCTTAACGGGGGGAGAGTATGGCTACACCTTC. Translation: CASSLTGGEYGYTF. The rearrangement joins TRBV5-1 to TRBJ1-2, with D possibly being TRBD1 (5 bases). The CDR3 runs 14 residues. V shed 2 bases and J shed 5 bases, with 13 bases lying between them. Germline V lookup: CDR1 SGHRS, CDR2 YFSETQ.

The chain recombines TRBV12-3 or TRBV12-4 with TRBJ2-3; 7 bases line up with TRBD2. CDR3 length: 13 residues. The trim removed 4 bases at V and 6 bases at J, leaving 4 bases unmatched. The CDR3 DNA reads as TGTGCCAGCAGTTCCTCGACTAGCGATACGCAGTATTTT. Its translation: CASSSSTSDTQYF.

This chain links TRBV7-2 with TRBJ2-3; 7 nucleotides line up with TRBD2. The germline V gene has CDR1 SGHTA and CDR2 FQGNSA. The CDR3 is 17 residues long. The J segment lost 1 base and the V segment lost 3 bases, leaving 10 bases of the junction unmatched. CDR3 nucleotides: TGTGCCAGCAGCTTGATATGGGGGGGAAAAGGCACAGATACGCAGTATTTT. Protein product: CASSLIWGGKGTDTQYF.

This clonotype showed up just a few times. V is TRBV18 and J is TRBJ2-7, with 10 bases that match TRBD1. CDR1 KGHSH and CDR2 LQKENI come from the germline V gene. This CDR3 region has 16 residues. After removal of 5 bases from V and 7 bases from J, the junction contained 14 bases not matched to a gene. CDR3 DNA: TGTGCCAGCTCATCCAGGGACAGGGGAGGTGCGGGGGAGCAGTACTTC. This sequence encodes CASSSRDRGGAGEQYF.

This clonotype showed up many times. The genes are TRBV20-1 and TRBJ2-1; TRBD2 matches 9 bases. V lost 0 bases, J lost 8 bases, and 23 bases stayed unmatched. This CDR3 has 20 residues. Germline-derived CDR1 and CDR2 are DFQATT and SNEGSKA (reference sequence). DNA of the CDR3: TGCAGTGCTAGAGATTCACCAACCGTGGGACTAGCCTGGGGGGGGCATGAGCAGTTCTTC. Amino acids: CSARDSPTVGLAWGGHEQFF.

This clonotype was detected only a few times. This chain joins TRBV6-5 and TRBJ2-7, with a possible D match to TRBD1 (5 bases). The germline V gene has CDR1 MNHEY and CDR2 SVGAGI. V was shortened by 5 bases and J by 5 bases, with 7 bases between the two germline ends. The CDR3 is made up of 11 amino acids. The DNA of the CDR3 is TGTGCCAGCAGTGACAGACACGAGCAGTACTTC. Amino acids: CASSDRHEQYF.

The chain combines TRBV5-1 with TRBJ1-1, with D perhaps TRBD1 (5 bases). The germline V and J ends were trimmed by 6 bases and 2 bases, with 14 bases remaining between them. CDR3 length: 14 amino acids. Germline V CDR1 and CDR2: SGHRS, YFSETQ. DNA for the CDR3: TGCGCCAGCACCGGGACCTCCATTAACACTGAAGCTTTCTTT. Translation: CASTGTSINTEAFF. Filled out from reference TRBV5-1 and TRBJ1-1, the complete variable domain reads KAGVTQTPRYLIKTRGQQVTLSCSPISGHRSVSWYQQTPGQGLQFLFEYFSETQRNKGNFPGRFSGRQFSNSRSEMNVSTLELGDSALYLCASTGTSINTEAFFGQGTRLTVV.

V is TRBV14 and J is TRBJ1-4; D call uncertain. This CDR3 spans 16 amino acids. V was pared by 7 bases and J by 0 bases, with 15 bases between. Germline CDR1 SGHDN, CDR2 FVKESK. The CDR3 sequence is CASNLVNFATNEKLFF. The CDR3 DNA reads TGTGCCAGCAACCTCGTAAACTTTGCAACTAATGAAAAACTGTTTTTT. Complete variable domain (other parts from reference TRBV14 and TRBJ1-4): EAGVTQFPSHSVIEKGQTVTLRCDPISGHDNLYWYRRVMGKEIKFLLHFVKESKQDESGMPNNRFLAERTGGTYSTLKVQPAELEDSGVYFCASNLVNFATNEKLFFGSGTQLSVL.

V usage is TRBV20-1 and J usage is TRBJ1-5, with D perhaps TRBD1 (6 bases). V lost 5 bases, J lost 7 bases, and 18 bases lay in between. CDR1 and CDR2 from the germline V gene are DFQATT and SNEGSKA (reference sequence). CDR3 length: 14 residues. CDR3 in amino acids: CSAALGGLGQPQHF. The CDR3 DNA reads TGCAGTGCTGCGCTCGGGGGGCTAGGGCAGCCCCAGCATTTT.

This clonotype occurred a few times. The rearrangement links TRBV2 to TRBJ2-1; D unclear. This CDR3 spans 16 amino acids. V gave up 3 bases and J gave up 3 bases, with 15 bases separating them. The germline gives CDR1 SNHLY, CDR2 FYNNEI. CDR3 DNA: TGTGCCAGCAGTGACGAGTGGCAGTCGAGCTACAATGAGCAGTTCTTC. Encoded protein: CASSDEWQSSYNEQFF.

The rearrangement links TRBV23-1 to TRBJ2-7; D is ambiguous. TRBV23-1 is recorded as an ORF, its role being uncertain. CDR3 length: 16 amino acids. V was cut by 5 bases and J by 4 bases, with 21 bases left in between. The DNA of the CDR3 is TGCGCCAGCAGTTCCATACAAAAACTCTTTGCTTACGAGCAGTACGTC. Encoded protein: CASSSIQKLFAYEQYV.

This clonotype was observed a few times. The chain employs TRBV7-2 and TRBJ2-1, with 9 bases matching TRBD1. The CDR3 loop spans 15 amino acids. CDR1 SGHTA and CDR2 FQGNSA come from the germline V gene. The V gene end was trimmed by 8 bases and the J gene end by 8 bases; junction bases not matched to a gene: 13. Here the CDR3 reads CASGGGTGWIHEQFF. CDR3 bases: TGTGCCAGCGGGGGTGGGACAGGGTGGATACATGAGCAGTTCTTC.

V gene TRBV6-1 combines with J gene TRBJ2-3; TRBD1 is a possible D gene (6 bases). Deletions cut 2 bases from V and 1 base from J, with 19 bases between. CDR1 and CDR2 (germline): MNHNS, SASEGT. This CDR3 spans 18 amino acids. DNA for the CDR3: TGTGCCAGCAGTGAATTAAGAGGCAGGGGCCGTCGCACAGATACGCAGTATTTT. It encodes CASSELRGRGRRTDTQYF.